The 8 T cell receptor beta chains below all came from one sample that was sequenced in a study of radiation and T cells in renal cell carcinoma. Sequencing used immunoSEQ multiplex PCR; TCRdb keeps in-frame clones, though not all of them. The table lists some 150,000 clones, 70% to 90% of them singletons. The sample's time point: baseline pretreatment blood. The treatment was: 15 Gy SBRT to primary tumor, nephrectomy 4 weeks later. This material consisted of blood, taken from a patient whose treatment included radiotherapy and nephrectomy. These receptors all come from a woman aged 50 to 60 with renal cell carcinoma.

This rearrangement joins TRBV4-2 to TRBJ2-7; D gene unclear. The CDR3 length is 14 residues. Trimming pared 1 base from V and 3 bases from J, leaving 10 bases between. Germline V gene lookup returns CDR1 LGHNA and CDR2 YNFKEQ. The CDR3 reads CASSQGLSNYEQYF. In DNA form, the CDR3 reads TGTGCCAGCAGCCAAGGTCTCTCTAACTACGAGCAGTACTTC.

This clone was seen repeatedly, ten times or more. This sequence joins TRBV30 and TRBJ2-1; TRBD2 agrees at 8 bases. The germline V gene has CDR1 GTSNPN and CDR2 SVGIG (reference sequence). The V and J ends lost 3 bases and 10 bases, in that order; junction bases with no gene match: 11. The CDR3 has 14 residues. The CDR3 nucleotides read TGTGCCTGGAGCGAAGCGGGGGTCGAGAGGGAGCAGTTCTTC. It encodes CAWSEAGVEREQFF.

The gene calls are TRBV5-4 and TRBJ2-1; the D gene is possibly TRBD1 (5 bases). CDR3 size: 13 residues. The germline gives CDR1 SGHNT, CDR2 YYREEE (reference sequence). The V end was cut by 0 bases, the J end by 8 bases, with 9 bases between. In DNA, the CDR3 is TGTGCCAGCAGCTTGGTCCAGGGCCATGAGCAGTTCTTC. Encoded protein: CASSLVQGHEQFF.

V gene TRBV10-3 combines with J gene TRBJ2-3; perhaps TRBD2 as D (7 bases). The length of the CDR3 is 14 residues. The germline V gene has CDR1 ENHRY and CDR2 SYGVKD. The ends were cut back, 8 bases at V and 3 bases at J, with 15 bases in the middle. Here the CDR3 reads CAIGGGQYTDTQYF. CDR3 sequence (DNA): TGTGCCATCGGGGGGGGGCAGTATACAGATACGCAGTATTTT.

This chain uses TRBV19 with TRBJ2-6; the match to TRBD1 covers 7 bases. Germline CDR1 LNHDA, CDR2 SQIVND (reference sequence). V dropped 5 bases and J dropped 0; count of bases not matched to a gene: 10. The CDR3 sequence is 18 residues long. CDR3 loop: CASSAPGQPDSGANVLTF. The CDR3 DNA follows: TGTGCCAGTAGTGCCCCGGGACAGCCGGACTCTGGGGCCAACGTCCTGACTTTC.

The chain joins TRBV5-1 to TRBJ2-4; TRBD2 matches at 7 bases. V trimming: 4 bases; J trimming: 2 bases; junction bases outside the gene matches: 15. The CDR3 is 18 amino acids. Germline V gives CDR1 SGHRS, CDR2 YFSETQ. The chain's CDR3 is CASSPWTFREGSKNIQYF. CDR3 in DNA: TGCGCCAGCAGCCCCTGGACCTTCAGGGAGGGGTCCAAAAACATTCAGTACTTC.

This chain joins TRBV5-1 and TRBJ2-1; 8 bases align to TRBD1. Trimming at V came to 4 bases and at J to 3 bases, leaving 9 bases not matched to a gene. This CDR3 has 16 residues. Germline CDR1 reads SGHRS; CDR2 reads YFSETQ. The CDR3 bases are TGCGCCAGCAGCGCTGCACAGGGGGAAAACTACAATGAGCAGTTCTTC. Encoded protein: CASSAAQGENYNEQFF. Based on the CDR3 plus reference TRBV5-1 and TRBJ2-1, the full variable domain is KAGVTQTPRYLIKTRGQQVTLSCSPISGHRSVSWYQQTPGQGLQFLFEYFSETQRNKGNFPGRFSGRQFSNSRSEMNVSTLELGDSALYLCASSAAQGENYNEQFFGPGTRLTVL.

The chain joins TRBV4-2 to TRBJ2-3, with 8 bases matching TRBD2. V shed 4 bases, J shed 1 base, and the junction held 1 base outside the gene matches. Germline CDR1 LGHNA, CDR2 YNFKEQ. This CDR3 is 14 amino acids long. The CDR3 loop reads CASSPTSGTDTQYF. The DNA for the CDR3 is TGTGCCAGCAGCCCGACTAGCGGCACAGATACGCAGTATTTT.